These 5 T cell receptor beta chains were all obtained from the same sample, sequenced in a study of CXCR3-negative and CXCR3-positive naive CD8 T cells. Findings of the study overall: CXCR3-negative naive cells had less hydrophobic TRB CDR3s than did CXCR3-positive naive cells.

These receptors have no identified antigens. UMI-tagged TRB cDNA libraries were built via 5' RACE. TCRdb reprocessed the 5' RACE reads and stores each CDR3 protein as one record, lacking DNA. This sample's clone table lists about 4,900 distinct CDR3 sequences. Sequenced: naive CXCR3+ CD8+ T cells from blood. Regarding subset: CD45RO-CCR7+CD27+CD95- naive CD8+ T cells expressing CXCR3 (TNR3+). The receptors originated from a human donor in good health. Some clones in this sample may be carry-over from other donors' samples.

V and J are TRBV19 and TRBJ2-1. Germline V gene lookup returns CDR1 LNHDA and CDR2 SQIVND (reference sequence). The CDR3 contains 13 residues. CDR3 amino acids: CASSFGSYNEQFF.

This rearrangement joins TRBV7-9 to TRBJ1-2. The length of the CDR3 is 15 residues. CDR1 is SEHNR and CDR2 is FQNEAQ in the germline V gene (reference sequence). CDR3 residues: CASSQGPSRMGGYTF.

The chain links TRBV20-1 to TRBJ2-1; no DNA is available, so the TRBD2 call from TCRdb remains unchecked. There are 17 residues in the CDR3. Per the germline V gene, CDR1 is DFQATT and CDR2 is SNEGSKA (reference sequence). The CDR3 here is CSAVSGRAFLSYNEQFF.

Measured by frequency, this clonotype is medium-sized. The rearrangement uses TRBV4-1 and TRBJ2-7; TCRdb's D call of TRBD1 is untestable without DNA. The germline V gene has CDR1 MGHRA and CDR2 YSYEKL. The CDR3 runs to 14 residues. The CDR3 loop is CASSPGQNIYEQYF.

The chain combines TRBV27 with TRBJ1-1; TCRdb proposes TRBD1, but this gene call is untestable without DNA. Looked up from germline, CDR1 is MNHEY and CDR2 is SMNVEV (reference sequence). This CDR3 has 15 amino acids. The CDR3 sequence is CASSPAGGGTTEAFF.